These 8 T cell receptor beta chains share one sample of origin, sequenced in a study of control samples from healthy donors and cancer patients. The assay was immunoSEQ multiplex PCR, and TCRdb's table has in-frame clones only and misses some. This table holds 350,000 to 450,000 clones, approximately 90% found once. The sample taken for sequencing was PBMCs. The receptors were sampled from a man in his forties with head and neck cancer.

The genes are TRBV13 and TRBJ1-3, with D uncertain. This CDR3 is built from 16 residues. The germline CDR1 and CDR2 sequences are PRHDT and FYEKMQ (reference sequence). Between the trimmed V and J ends, which lost 7 bases and 0 bases, there was a span of 16 bases. The CDR3 region is CASTTPLRGSGNTIYF. CDR3 sequence (DNA): TGTGCCAGCACCACCCCCCTTCGTGGCTCTGGAAACACCATATATTTT.

CDR3: CASSVRQGDNEQYF. CDR3 DNA: TGTGCCAGCAGCGTAAGACAGGGGGACAACGAGCAGTACTTC. The chain has TRBV9 and TRBJ2-7, with TRBD1 matching 9 bases. The CDR3 runs 14 residues. Germline CDR1 SGDLS, CDR2 YYNGEE. Trimming cost V 1 base and J 5 bases; bases outside gene matches: 4.

This rearrangement joins TRBV2 to TRBJ1-5, with 8 nucleotides matching TRBD1. This CDR3 comprises 15 residues. V was clipped by 5 bases and J by 9 bases; unmatched bases: 12. The V gene's germline CDR1 is SNHLY and CDR2 FYNNEI. The CDR3 nucleotides are TGTGCCAGCAGTTCCCCGGACAGGGTAACGGGGCCCCAGCATTTT. Its protein product is CASSSPDRVTGPQHF.

The V call is TRBV11-3, the J call TRBJ2-1; D might be TRBD2 (6 bases). CDR1 and CDR2 (germline): SGHNT, YENEEA. The CDR3 has 15 amino acids. V shed 1 base and J shed 1 base, with 8 bases lying between them. As DNA, the CDR3 is TGTGCCAGCAGCTTAGTGGGGACTTCCTACAATGAGCAGTTCTTC. Translated: CASSLVGTSYNEQFF.

This chain links TRBV18 with TRBJ2-5; 7 positions agree with TRBD2. Looked up from germline, CDR1 is KGHSH and CDR2 is LQKENI. After removal of 3 bases from V and 7 bases from J, the junction contained 11 bases not matched to a gene. CDR3 length: 15 residues. CDR3 coding DNA: TGTGCCAGCTCACCGAGCGGGATTGAAATGTGGACCCAGTACTTC. It is translated as CASSPSGIEMWTQYF.

Here the CDR3 DNA reads TGTGCCAGCAGCTTAGAATTGGGACCCCCCGGAGATACGCAGTATTTT. Encoded protein: CASSLELGPPGDTQYF. This chain joins TRBV11-2 and TRBJ2-3, with D perhaps being TRBD1 or TRBD2 (5 bases each). In germline, CDR1 is SGHAT, CDR2 FQNNGV. Trimming stripped 0 bases from V and 5 bases from J, with 15 bases between. This CDR3 region has 16 residues.

This chain connects TRBV30 to TRBJ1-6; possibly TRBD1 for D (5 bases). Germline V CDR1 and CDR2: GTSNPN, SVGIG (reference sequence). This CDR3 spans 16 amino acids. Trimming cost V 5 bases and J 0 bases, with 14 bases left between them. The CDR3 DNA follows: TGTGCCTGGGCAAGACAGCCGAGCTCCTATAATTCACCCCTCCACTTT. It translates to CAWARQPSSYNSPLHF.

This chain uses TRBV27 with TRBJ1-6; D is ambiguous. Trimming left V 3 bases short and J 4 bases short, with 7 bases between. Germline lookup yields CDR1 MNHEY and CDR2 SMNVEV (reference sequence). The CDR3 loop spans 14 amino acids. CDR3 sequence (DNA): TGTGCCAGCAGTTTTAACGGGTATAATTCACCCCTCCACTTT. It translates to CASSFNGYNSPLHF.